The clone carrying this T cell receptor (beta chain) was observed at least ten times. Its antigen is currently unknown. This entry is derived from a study of human T cells and chemical hapten exposure. Study-wide background: Recorded diagnoses among the mostly female patients were alopecia areata, totalis or universalis. Study outcomes and limitations: Counts of expanded TCRs at PT1 were positively correlated with patch test score.

A single record per CDR3 protein comes from TCRdb applying MiXCR to the RACE reads. Seen here are 25,000 to 35,000 distinct CDR3 sequences, over 4.5% observed once, and the top ten hold approximately 5%. CDR1 and CDR2 from the germline V gene are SGHAT and FQNNGV. This CDR3 region has 19 residues. V shed 1 base and J 0 bases; nucleotides not matched to a gene: 11. Time point specified: patch test 3, about 24 weeks after DPC sensitization. Treatment specified: therapeutic diphenylcyclopropenone sensitization with weekly scalp DPC. The V gene is TRBV11-2, the J gene TRBJ2-5, with 10 bases that match TRBD2. Sequences were derived from whole blood, sampled in connection with sensitization to the hapten diphenylcyclopropenone (DPC). The sequence was collected from a man aged 25 to 40 with alopecia areata. Some clones in this sample may be carry-over from other donors' samples. This CDR3 reads CASSLGGKRTSGYQETQYF. The CDR3 coding sequence is TGTGCCAGCAGCTTAGGAGGGAAGAGGACTAGCGGTTACCAAGAGACCCAGTACTTC.